This T cell receptor (beta chain) appears in the sequencing data of a study of persistence of HIV-infected CD4 T cells (TCRdb year 2020). In the study overall: The study isolated CMV- and HIV-1 Gag-responding CD4+ T cells from ART-treated individuals to examine antigen-driven clonal expansion of HIV-1-infected cells. The median time participants had been on suppressive ART was about 8 years. Peripheral blood samples of up to about 200 mL were collected at multiple time points, except for a couple of participants, who underwent leukapheresis at a single time point. TCRbeta sequencing assessed the clonality of all cells in each sorted population, while proviral sequencing assessed the clonality of infected cells. In the cross-participant TCR cluster analysis, roughly eight participants were included for CMV and more than five participants were included for Gag. Summary of the overall study and its limitations: Within the same sorted populations, how oligoclonal the TCRs were correlated with how oligoclonal the proviruses were. TCRbeta richness in CMV- and Gag-responding cells was significantly lower than in anti-CD3/anti-CD28-responding cells; CMV-responding cells had higher oligoclonality than CD3/CD28-stimulated and Gag-responding cells. Antigen-responding cells were enriched for degenerate expanded CDR3beta sequences, which suggests convergent selection of CD4+ responses to CMV and Gag. Because the TCR analyses were done in bulk, restricting them to just the rare CMV-responding cells that actually carried HIV-1 proviruses was not possible. Few individuals were included in the study, and only a limited range of antigens was tested.

TCRbeta repertoires were sequenced from genomic DNA with the immunoSEQ hsTCRB assay version 4 in survey mode. For TCRbeta sequencing, genomic DNA was diluted to approximately 9.6 ng/uL, and up to 1 ug was used per sample. Regarding the original processing steps: TCRbeta data analysis was done in ImmunoSeq Analyzer 3.0, and diversity was calculated on productive nucleotide rearrangements. Lower-bound TCR diversity was estimated with the improved Chao index, and clonality with the Gini coefficient using the Immunarch R package. Different nucleotide rearrangements encoding the same CDR3beta amino acid sequence were treated as distinct clonotypes. Differential abundance analysis found TCRbeta sequences that were significantly enriched in antigen-responding cells compared with anti-CD3/anti-CD28-activated cells. TCRs were clustered by predicted peptide-MHC specificity with GLIPH2, both within individual participants and across merged participant data sets. TCRdb stores this immuneACCESS table with in-frame sequences only. Part of the clones is absent; in the studies checked, under half of the shortfall reflects unresolved V genes, and no reason is known for the rest. The V and J calls and clone size were taken over from that table, and D and trimming were inferred from the DNA. The sample profile shows about 64,000 clones; about four fifths of them were found once. The leading ten clones occupy approximately 1.7% of the sample.

The treatment or condition label, as the study defines it: suppressive antiretroviral therapy. A pool of overlapping HIV-1 Gag 15-mer peptides, at 0.75 to 1 ug per peptide per mL, was used to stimulate the cells. Nonresponding CD40L-negative CD69-negative CD45RO-high memory CD4+ T cells were sorted as memory populations depleted of antigen-responding cells. Participants were HIV-1-infected adults who started suppressive ART during chronic infection. For at least 4 years, participants had undetectable plasma HIV-1 RNA, below 50 copies/mL. To be included, participants needed a CD4+ T cell count above 400 cells/uL and a positive CMV serology. Before stimulation, PBMCs were isolated using density centrifugation and depleted of CD8+ T cells. CD8-depleted PBMCs were stimulated for about 19 hours with anti-CD28/CD49d costimulation, CD40-blocking antibody and enfuvirtide to prevent new infections. Cell sorting was done on a Beckman Coulter MoFlo Legacy or XDP sorter, and dead cells were excluded with propidium iodide. Genomic DNA was extracted with the QIAamp DNA Mini Kit for samples above one million cells, otherwise with the Quick-DNA Microprep Kit.

As regards this clone: The antigen it binds to is not known. Base qualities are missing; no much larger clone stands one base away.

CDR1 and CDR2 are read off the germline V gene as SGHRS and YFSETQ. Trimming accounts for 2 bases at V and 5 bases at J, while the number of junction bases matched to no gene is 7. Its CDR3 holds 14 amino acids, cysteine through phenylalanine. Just CDR3 DNA is preserved here, 42 bases in frame from base 1. This receptor was obtained from an adult man with HIV who was CMV-seropositive. The chain employs TRBV5-1 and TRBJ2-7; 7 junctional bases match TRBD1. The sequenced sample was CD4+ T cells sorted from PBMCs after 18-hour stimulation, obtained from a patient who received antiretroviral therapy. What this sample's cell subset or site label stands for: CD40L-CD69- CD45RO-high memory CD4 T cells not responding to Gag peptides. The CDR3 corresponds to CASSLQGYNDEQYF. The sequence in DNA is TGCGCCAGCAGCTTACAGGGGTACAACGACGAGCAGTACTTC.